This TCR beta chain was captured by sequencing in a study of blood T cell repertoires in COVID-19. This clone occurred once. V dropped 2 bases and J dropped 3; count of bases not matched to a gene: 9. Germline V CDR1 and CDR2: SGHDT, YYEEEE. This CDR3 is 19 amino acids long. Original analysis: Reference gene primer amplification in the assay estimated nucleated cell counts. TCRdb keeps only in-frame clones here, not all; method: immunoSEQ multiplex PCR. That table gives V, J and clone size, and the DNA gave D and trimming. The data contain 97,000 or so clones, approximately 91% of them singletons. Sample: peripheral blood. This TCR derives from a man aged 18-30 years with acute or convalescent COVID-19. The chain uses TRBV5-6 and TRBJ1-6; 12 nucleotides match TRBD1. CDR3 sequence reads: CASSLGTGGADLYNSPLHF. CDR3 DNA: TGTGCCAGCAGCTTAGGGACAGGGGGCGCGGATCTCTATAATTCACCCCTCCACTTT.